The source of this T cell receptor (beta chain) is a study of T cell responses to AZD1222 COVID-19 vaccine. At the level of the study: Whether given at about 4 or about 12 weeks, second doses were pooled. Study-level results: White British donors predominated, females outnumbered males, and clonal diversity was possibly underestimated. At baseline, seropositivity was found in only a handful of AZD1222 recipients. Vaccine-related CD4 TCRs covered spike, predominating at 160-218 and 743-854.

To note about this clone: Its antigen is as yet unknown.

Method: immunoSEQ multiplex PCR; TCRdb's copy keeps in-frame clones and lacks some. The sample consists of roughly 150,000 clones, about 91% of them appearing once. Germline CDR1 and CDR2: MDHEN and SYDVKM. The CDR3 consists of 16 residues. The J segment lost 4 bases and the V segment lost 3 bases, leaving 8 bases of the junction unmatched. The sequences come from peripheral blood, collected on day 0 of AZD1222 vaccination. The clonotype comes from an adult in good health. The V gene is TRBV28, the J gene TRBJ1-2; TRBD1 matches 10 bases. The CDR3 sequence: CASSFWDRGTLYGYTF. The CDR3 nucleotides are TGTGCCAGCAGTTTTTGGGACAGGGGAACCCTCTATGGCTACACCTTC.